Below, 3 T cell receptor beta chains from the same sample are listed, as sequenced in a study of blood T cell repertoires in COVID-19. Profiling relied on immunoSEQ multiplex PCR, and the TCRdb table lists in-frame clones only, not all of them. This table holds fewer than 300,000 clones, around 87% found once. The sequencing input was peripheral blood. The receptors here all came from a woman aged 40-49 years who had recovered from COVID-19.

The rearrangement links TRBV29-1 to TRBJ1-1; a possible D gene is TRBD1 (5 bases). The CDR3 totals 14 residues. Germline loops: CDR1 SQVTM, CDR2 ANQGSEA. The V end lost 1 base, the J end lost 4 bases, and 13 bases lay between the germline ends. CDR3 region: CSVEVDTGITEAFF. CDR3 coding DNA: TGCAGCGTTGAAGTAGATACAGGAATCACTGAAGCTTTCTTT.

V is TRBV5-1 and J is TRBJ1-2; D ambiguous. This CDR3 is 17 amino acids long. From germline, CDR1 is SGHRS and CDR2 YFSETQ. The V end was cut by 4 bases, the J end by 1 base, with 20 bases between. The CDR3 DNA follows: TGCGCCAGCAGCCCGAACATCCAAGCGATTTATAACTATGGCTACACCTTC. It translates to CASSPNIQAIYNYGYTF.

The V gene is TRBV18, the J gene TRBJ2-6, with D hard to call. Trimming removed 4 bases from V and 2 bases from J, with 9 bases in between. Germline lookup yields CDR1 KGHSH and CDR2 LQKENI. This CDR3 region has 15 residues. CDR3 in DNA: TGTGCCAGCTCACGTCAGGCAGCTGGGGCCAACGTCCTGACTTTC. This codes for CASSRQAAGANVLTF.